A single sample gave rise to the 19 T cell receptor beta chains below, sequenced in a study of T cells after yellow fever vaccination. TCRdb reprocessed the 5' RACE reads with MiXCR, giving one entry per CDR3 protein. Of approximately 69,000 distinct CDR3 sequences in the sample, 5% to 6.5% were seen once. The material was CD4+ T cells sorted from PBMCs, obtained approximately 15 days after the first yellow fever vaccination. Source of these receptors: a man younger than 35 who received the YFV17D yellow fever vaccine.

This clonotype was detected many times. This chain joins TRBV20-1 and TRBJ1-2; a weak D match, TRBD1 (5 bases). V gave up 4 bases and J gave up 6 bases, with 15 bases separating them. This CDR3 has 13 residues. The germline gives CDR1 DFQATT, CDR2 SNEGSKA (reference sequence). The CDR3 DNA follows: TGCAGTGCTAATCTAGGGGTAGAGGATGGCTACACCTTC. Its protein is CSANLGVEDGYTF.

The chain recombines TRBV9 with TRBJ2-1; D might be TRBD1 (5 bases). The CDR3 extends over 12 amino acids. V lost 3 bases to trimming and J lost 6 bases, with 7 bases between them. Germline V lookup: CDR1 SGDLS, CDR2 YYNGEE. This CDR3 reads CASSDQGNEQFF. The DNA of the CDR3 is TGTGCCAGCAGCGACCAGGGCAATGAGCAGTTCTTC.

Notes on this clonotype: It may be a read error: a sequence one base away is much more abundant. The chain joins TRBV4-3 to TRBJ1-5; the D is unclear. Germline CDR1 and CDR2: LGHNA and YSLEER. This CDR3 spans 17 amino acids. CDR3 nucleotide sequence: TGCGTCAGCAGCCAAGACTATCGGGGAGGGAGCAATCAGCCCCAGCATTTT. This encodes CVSSQDYRGGSNQPQHF.

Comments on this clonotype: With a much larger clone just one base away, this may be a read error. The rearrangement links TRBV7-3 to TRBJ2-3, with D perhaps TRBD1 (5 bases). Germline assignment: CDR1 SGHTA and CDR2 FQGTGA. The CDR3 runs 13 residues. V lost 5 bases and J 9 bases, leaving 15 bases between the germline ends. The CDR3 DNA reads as TGTGCCAGCAGCCTCGCCCCGGACAACACGCAGTATTTT. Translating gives CASSLAPDNTQYF.

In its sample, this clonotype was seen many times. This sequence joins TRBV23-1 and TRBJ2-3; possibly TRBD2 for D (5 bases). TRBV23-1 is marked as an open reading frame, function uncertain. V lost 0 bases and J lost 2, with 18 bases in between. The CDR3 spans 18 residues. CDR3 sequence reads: CASSQSKSRNGDTDTQYF. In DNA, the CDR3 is TGCGCCAGCAGTCAATCTAAGTCCCGTAACGGGGACACAGATACGCAGTATTTT.

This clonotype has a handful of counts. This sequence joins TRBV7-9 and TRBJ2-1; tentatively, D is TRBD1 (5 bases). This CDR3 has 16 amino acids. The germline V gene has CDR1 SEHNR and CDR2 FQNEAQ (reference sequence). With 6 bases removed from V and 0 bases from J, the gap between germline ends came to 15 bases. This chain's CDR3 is CASRGAGRSSYNEQFF. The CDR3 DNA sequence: TGTGCCAGCAGAGGGGCCGGCCGTAGCTCCTACAATGAGCAGTTCTTC.

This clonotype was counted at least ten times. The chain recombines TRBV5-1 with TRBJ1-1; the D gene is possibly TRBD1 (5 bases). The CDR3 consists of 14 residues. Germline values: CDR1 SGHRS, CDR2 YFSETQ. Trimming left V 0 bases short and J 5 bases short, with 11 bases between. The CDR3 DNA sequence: TGCGCCAGCAGCTTGGAGGGAGAGGGGACTGAAGCTTTCTTT. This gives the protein CASSLEGEGTEAFF.

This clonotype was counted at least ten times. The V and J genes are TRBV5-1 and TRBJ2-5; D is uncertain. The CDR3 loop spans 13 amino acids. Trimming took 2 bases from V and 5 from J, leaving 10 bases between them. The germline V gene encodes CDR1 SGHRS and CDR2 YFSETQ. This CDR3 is CASSFQLRETQYF. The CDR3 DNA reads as TGCGCCAGCAGCTTCCAGTTAAGGGAGACCCAGTACTTC.

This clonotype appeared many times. The CDR3 DNA is TGTGCCAGCACAGGCGGGGGGGCCGGCAATGAGCAGTTCTTC. Amino acids: CASTGGGAGNEQFF. V is TRBV2 and J is TRBJ2-1; TRBD2 matches 9 bases. Looked up from germline, CDR1 is SNHLY and CDR2 is FYNNEI. Losses at the gene ends were 7 bases for V and 6 bases for J; bases not matched to a gene: 7. The CDR3 contains 14 residues.

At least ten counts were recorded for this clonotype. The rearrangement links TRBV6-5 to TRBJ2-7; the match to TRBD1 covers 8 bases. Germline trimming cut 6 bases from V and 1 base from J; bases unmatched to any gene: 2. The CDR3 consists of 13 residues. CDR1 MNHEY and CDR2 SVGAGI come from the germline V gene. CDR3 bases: TGTGCCAGCAGAAGACAGGGGTCCTACGAGCAGTACTTC. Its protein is CASRRQGSYEQYF.

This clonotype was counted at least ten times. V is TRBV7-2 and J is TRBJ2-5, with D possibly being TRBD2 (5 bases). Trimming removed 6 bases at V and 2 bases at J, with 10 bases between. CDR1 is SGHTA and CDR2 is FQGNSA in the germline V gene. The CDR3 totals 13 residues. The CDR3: CASSLALQETQYF. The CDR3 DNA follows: TGTGCCAGCAGTCTAGCTTTGCAAGAGACCCAGTACTTC.

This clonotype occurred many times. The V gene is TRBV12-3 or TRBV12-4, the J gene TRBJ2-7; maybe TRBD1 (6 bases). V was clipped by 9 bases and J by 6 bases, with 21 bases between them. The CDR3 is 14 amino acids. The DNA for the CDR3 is TGTGCCAGTTTCAATGGCCCAGGGGTCGGCGAGCAGTACTTC. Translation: CASFNGPGVGEQYF.

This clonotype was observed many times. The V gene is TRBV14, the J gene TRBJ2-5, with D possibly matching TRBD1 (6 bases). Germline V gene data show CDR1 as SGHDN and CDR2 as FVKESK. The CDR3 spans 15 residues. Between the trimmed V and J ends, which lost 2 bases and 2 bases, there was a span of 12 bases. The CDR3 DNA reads TGTGCCAGCAGCCAATTAACAGGGCGTCAAGAGACCCAGTACTTC. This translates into CASSQLTGRQETQYF.

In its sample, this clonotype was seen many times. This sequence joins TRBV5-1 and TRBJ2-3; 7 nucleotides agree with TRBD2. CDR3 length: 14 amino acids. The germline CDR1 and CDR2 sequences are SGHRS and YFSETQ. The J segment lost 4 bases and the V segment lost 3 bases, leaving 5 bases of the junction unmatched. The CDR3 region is CASSYQRGSDTQYF. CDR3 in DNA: TGCGCCAGCAGCTACCAGCGGGGTTCAGATACGCAGTATTTT. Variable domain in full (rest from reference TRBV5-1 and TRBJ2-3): KAGVTQTPRYLIKTRGQQVTLSCSPISGHRSVSWYQQTPGQGLQFLFEYFSETQRNKGNFPGRFSGRQFSNSRSEMNVSTLELGDSALYLCASSYQRGSDTQYFGPGTRLTVL.

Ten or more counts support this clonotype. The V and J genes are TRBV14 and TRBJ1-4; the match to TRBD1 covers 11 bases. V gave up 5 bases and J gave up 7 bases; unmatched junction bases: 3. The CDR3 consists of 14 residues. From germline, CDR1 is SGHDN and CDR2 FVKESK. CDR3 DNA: TGTGCCAGCAGCGTAGGGACAGGGGGTGAAAAACTGTTTTTT. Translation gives CASSVGTGGEKLFF.

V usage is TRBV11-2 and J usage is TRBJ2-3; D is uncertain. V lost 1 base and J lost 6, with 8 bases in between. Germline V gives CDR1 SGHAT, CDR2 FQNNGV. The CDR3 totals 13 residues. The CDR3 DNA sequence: TGTGCCAGCAGCTTAGGGGCCGTCGATACGCAGTATTTT. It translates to CASSLGAVDTQYF. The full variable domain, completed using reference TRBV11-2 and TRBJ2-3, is EAGVAQSPRYKIIEKRQSVAFWCNPISGHATLYWYQQILGQGPKLLIQFQNNGVVDDSQLPKDRFSAERLKGVDSTLKIQPAKLEDSAVYLCASSLGAVDTQYFGPGTRLTVL.

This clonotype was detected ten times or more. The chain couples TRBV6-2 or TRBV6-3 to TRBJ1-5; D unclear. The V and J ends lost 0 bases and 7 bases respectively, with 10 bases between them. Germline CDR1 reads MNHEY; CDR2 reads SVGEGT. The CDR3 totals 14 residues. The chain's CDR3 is CASSYSRIGQPQHF. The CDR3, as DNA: TGTGCCAGCAGTTACTCGAGAATTGGCCAGCCCCAGCATTTT.

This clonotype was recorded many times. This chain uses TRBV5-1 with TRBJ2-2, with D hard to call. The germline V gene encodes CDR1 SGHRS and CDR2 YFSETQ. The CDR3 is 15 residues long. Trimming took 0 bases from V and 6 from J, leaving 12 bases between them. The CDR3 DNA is TGCGCCAGCAGCTTGGTTGAGCTGAAACCCGGGGAGCTGTTTTTT. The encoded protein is CASSLVELKPGELFF.

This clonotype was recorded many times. This chain's CDR3 is CASTTALGGTDTQYF. The CDR3, as DNA: TGTGCCAGCACGACAGCTTTGGGGGGCACAGATACGCAGTATTTT. The chain couples TRBV12-3 or TRBV12-4 to TRBJ2-3; either TRBD1 or TRBD2 may fit D (5 bases each). V dropped 7 bases and J dropped 1 base, with 15 bases sitting between them. This CDR3 comprises 15 residues.